This T cell receptor beta chain stems from a study of shared clonotypes between healthy human individuals. Overall study: Each donor contributed plates that comprised three CD4 naive, three CD4 memory, two CD8 naive and one CD8 memory.

Study-level results: Estimated richness values were generally larger in naive subsets than in memory subsets. The sampled material consisted only of blood, and tissue repertoires are likely to differ.

Here immunoSEQ multiplex PCR was the method, and the copy in TCRdb shows in-frame clones only, minus some. Altogether over 700,000 clones are present, approximately 77% being singletons, with the ten largest covering approximately 1.8%. Points on this clone: Its antigen is not known.

Donors were Caucasian adults residing in Nashville, Tennessee, USA. Trimming took off 1 base at V and 6 bases at J, with 7 bases between the two ends. Germline lookup yields CDR1 MNHNS and CDR2 SASEGT. The CDR3 consists of 13 residues. Sequencing was performed on memory CD4+ T cells sorted from blood. This sample's subset: CD45RA-negative fraction. The TCR comes from a woman younger than 45 in good health. The chain couples TRBV6-1 to TRBJ2-1; no clear D. DNA for the CDR3: TGTGCCAGCAGTGAAGTGCTTGTCAATGAGCAGTTCTTC. Translating it yields CASSEVLVNEQFF.